The present TCR beta chain was sequenced within a study of T cell responses to AZD1222 COVID-19 vaccine. The overall study: It was second doses at about 4 or about 12 weeks that were pooled. Study-level findings and limits: Clonal diversity may have been underestimated in mostly white British donors.

Comment on this clone: Its antigen is currently unknown.

V shed 4 bases and J shed 1 base, with 7 bases lying between them. Germline-derived CDR1 and CDR2 are SGHTA and FQGNSA. This CDR3 spans 13 amino acids. This table comes from immunoSEQ multiplex PCR, and its TCRdb copy is limited to in-frame clones, with some not included. This sample has 90,000 to 130,000 clones, with about 86% found just once. The chain links TRBV7-2 to TRBJ2-5; D uncertain. The specimen comprised peripheral blood, sampled on day 0 of AZD1222 vaccination. The origin of this receptor is an adult in good health. The CDR3 coding sequence is TGTGCCAGCAGCTACAGCTTCCAAGAGACCCAGTACTTC. Translated, it gives CASSYSFQETQYF. The entire variable domain, with the rest obtained from reference TRBV7-2 and TRBJ2-5, is as follows: GAGVSQSPSNKVTEKGKDVELRCDPISGHTALYWYRQSLGQGLEFLIYFQGNSAPDKSGLPSDRFSAERTGGSVSTLTIQRTQQEDSAVYLCASSYSFQETQYFGPGTRLLVL.